These 3 T cell receptor beta chains came from one sample sequenced in a study of T cell changes during pregnancy in multiple sclerosis. Sequencing used immunoSEQ multiplex PCR; TCRdb keeps in-frame clones, though not all of them. The sample lists approximately 40,000 clones, about 90% seen once, with around 0.57% in the top ten. The specimen comprised CD4+ T cells from peripheral blood mononuclear cells, sampled before pregnancy. These receptors were taken from a female donor with multiple sclerosis, enrolled in a pregnancy study.

This clone is medium-sized by share. The chain couples TRBV4-1 to TRBJ2-6; TRBD1 might be the D (6 bases). The CDR3 is 15 residues long. Germline loops: CDR1 MGHRA, CDR2 YSYEKL. Deletions cut 6 bases from V and 11 bases from J, with 20 bases between. The CDR3 loop is CASSPGLNRVHVLTF. For the CDR3, the DNA is TGCGCCAGCAGTCCTGGCCTAAACAGGGTACACGTCCTGACTTTC.

The J gene is TRBJ2-7, the V gene TRBV2; possible D gene TRBD1, 6 bases. CDR1 is SNHLY, CDR2 FYNNEI, per germline. V lost 3 bases and J lost 2, with 11 bases in between. This CDR3 spans 14 amino acids. CDR3: CASSDQGRAYEQYF. The CDR3 DNA is TGTGCCAGCAGTGATCAGGGGAGAGCCTACGAGCAGTACTTC. Using reference TRBV2 and TRBJ2-7 for the parts outside the CDR3, the full variable domain is EPEVTQTPSHQVTQMGQEVILRCVPISNHLYFYWYRQILGQKVEFLVSFYNNEISEKSEIFDDQFSVERPDGSNFTLKIRSTKLEDSAMYFCASSDQGRAYEQYFGPGTRLTVT.

A few counts support this clone. This chain joins TRBV11-2 and TRBJ1-3; unclear D gene. V gave up 1 base and J gave up 4 bases, with 11 bases separating them. The CDR3 has 15 residues. Germline CDR1 and CDR2: SGHAT and FQNNGV. Here the CDR3 reads CASSLVTAGGNTIYF. For the CDR3, the DNA is TGTGCCAGCAGCTTAGTCACGGCGGGGGGAAACACCATATATTTT.